This record concerns one TCR beta chain sequence. Its antigen is unidentified. Germline V gene sequence: CDR1 SGHKS, CDR2 YYEKEE (reference sequence). V gave up 4 bases and J gave up 9 bases, with 20 bases separating them. The CDR3 totals 16 residues. The sample originates from a study of response to subunit inactivated influenza vaccine. Findings and caveats of the study: Authors suggested seasonal influenza vaccinations each recruit few new T cells.

Using its own MiXCR run on the RT-PCR reads, TCRdb lists one record per CDR3 protein. The table records 600,000 to 700,000 distinct CDR3 sequences, approximately 15% of them present only once. This clonotype was sampled from a man aged 45 to 65 who received an inactivated influenza vaccine. This chain uses TRBV5-5 with TRBJ1-6, with a weak D call TRBD1 (6 bases). The source material was PBMCs from blood, sampled approximately 15 days before vaccination. Here the CDR3 DNA reads TGTGCCAGCAGCGGGCACAGGGTGGGTTTCGCTTCACCCCTCCACTTT. It encodes CASSGHRVGFASPLHF. The whole variable domain, remainder taken from reference TRBV5-5 and TRBJ1-6, is DAGVTQSPTHLIKTRGQQVTLRCSPISGHKSVSWYQQVLGQGPQFIFQYYEKEERGRGNFPDRFSARQFPNYSSELNVNALLLGDSALYLCASSGHRVGFASPLHFGNGTRLTVT.